One sample yielded the 14 T cell receptor beta chains listed below, sequenced in a study of identical twins. TCRdb itself ran the 5' RACE reads through MiXCR, one entry per CDR3 protein. The sample contains nearly 650,000 distinct CDR3 sequences, less than 9% of which appear only once. These data were also reused for a study on yellow fever vaccine responses in identical twins.

The source material was PBMCs. These TCRs come from a woman younger than 30 in good health.

There are many counts of this clonotype. The rearrangement links TRBV7-9 to TRBJ2-7; no firm D call. The V gene's germline CDR1 is SEHNR and CDR2 FQNEAQ (reference sequence). The CDR3 has 13 amino acids. Trimming pared 4 bases from V and 6 bases from J, leaving 13 bases between. CDR3 loop: CASSSSRWFEQYV. DNA for the CDR3: TGTGCCAGCAGCTCCTCGAGATGGTTCGAGCAGTACGTC.

This clonotype was counted a few times. The chain combines TRBV11-1 with TRBJ2-1; the D gene is possibly TRBD2 (7 bases). Trimming removed 3 bases at V and 2 bases at J, with 11 bases between. Germline V CDR1 and CDR2: SGHAT, FQDESV (reference sequence). This CDR3 spans 15 amino acids. CDR3 in amino acids: CASSLGGATYNEQFF. The CDR3, as DNA: TGTGCCAGCAGCTTGGGGGGGGCCACCTACAATGAGCAGTTCTTC.

This clonotype appeared a few times. The chain combines TRBV20-1 with TRBJ2-1; 7 nucleotides match TRBD1. CDR3 size: 15 residues. With 7 bases clipped from V and 7 bases from J, the junction kept 16 bases outside the gene matches. The germline V gene encodes CDR1 DFQATT and CDR2 SNEGSKA (reference sequence). As DNA, the CDR3 is TGCAGTGGCCACGCACAGGGGTACAATTTAAATGAGCAGTTCTTC. Its protein is CSGHAQGYNLNEQFF.

This clonotype was seen a few times. The chain couples TRBV11-3 to TRBJ2-2; no reliable D call. Germline V lookup: CDR1 SGHNT, CDR2 YENEEA. V was cut by 6 bases and J by 7 bases, with 9 bases left in between. The CDR3 contains 12 residues. The CDR3 protein is CASSAAIGELFF. The CDR3 DNA reads as TGTGCCAGCAGTGCAGCGATCGGGGAGCTGTTTTTT. The full variable domain, rest sourced from reference TRBV11-3 and TRBJ2-2, is EAGVVQSPRYKIIEKKQPVAFWCNPISGHNTLYWYLQNLGQGPELLIRYENEEAVDDSQLPKDRFSAERLKGVDSTLKIQPAELGDSAVYLCASSAAIGELFFGEGSRLTVL.

V is TRBV18 and J is TRBJ2-5; tentatively, D is TRBD1 (5 bases). Looked up from germline, CDR1 is KGHSH and CDR2 is LQKENI. This CDR3 comprises 19 residues. The V gene lost 2 bases and the J gene lost 1 base, with 23 bases spanning the gap. The CDR3 protein is CASSPGVFRTILLQETQYF. For the CDR3, the DNA is TGTGCCAGCTCACCAGGGGTGTTTAGGACAATCTTGCTCCAAGAGACCCAGTACTTC.

This clonotype appeared many times. This chain uses TRBV27 with TRBJ1-4; 7 bases align to TRBD1. With V trimmed by 4 bases and J by 5 bases, 4 bases remained unmatched. Germline V gives CDR1 MNHEY, CDR2 SMNVEV (reference sequence). CDR3 length: 14 amino acids. CDR3: CASSSTGRNEKLFF. The CDR3 DNA reads as TGTGCCAGCAGTTCGACAGGGCGAAATGAAAAACTGTTTTTT.

This clonotype was observed many times. V and J are TRBV20-1 and TRBJ1-1; D perhaps matches TRBD1 (5 bases). Trimming shortened V by 6 bases and J by 3 bases, and 11 bases separated the two germline ends. This CDR3 spans 12 amino acids. Germline assignment: CDR1 DFQATT and CDR2 SNEGSKA (reference sequence). The CDR3 here is CSAPTGDTEAFF. The CDR3 bases are TGCAGTGCCCCCACGGGGGACACTGAAGCTTTCTTT.

In this sample, this clonotype turned up many times. The chain couples TRBV4-1 to TRBJ2-2, with 8 bases aligning to TRBD2. V gave up 0 bases and J gave up 1 base; unmatched junction bases: 13. The CDR3 sequence is 20 residues long. The germline CDR1 and CDR2 sequences are MGHRA and YSYEKL. The CDR3 bases are TGCGCCAGCAGCCAAGAGCCTCCGCGCGGGGGGAATTGGAACACCGGGGAGCTGTTTTTT. As protein: CASSQEPPRGGNWNTGELFF.

This clonotype was counted at least ten times. The J gene is TRBJ2-5, the V gene TRBV25-1; D is unresolved. V was clipped by 1 base and J by 2 bases, with 8 bases between them. Per germline, CDR1 MGHDK and CDR2 SYGVNS. The CDR3 loop spans 14 amino acids. The CDR3 bases are TGTGCCAGCAGTGAATTTGGCAGACAAGAGACCCAGTACTTC. Its translation is CASSEFGRQETQYF.

This clonotype has more than one count but fewer than ten. This chain uses TRBV4-1 with TRBJ2-5, with TRBD1 matching over 7 bases. The germline V gene encodes CDR1 MGHRA and CDR2 YSYEKL. Trimming cost V 0 bases and J 0 bases; bases outside gene matches: 4. This CDR3 region has 16 residues. The CDR3 is CASSQDHRGYQETQYF. CDR3 sequence (DNA): TGCGCCAGCAGCCAAGATCACAGGGGATACCAAGAGACCCAGTACTTC.

As for this clonotype: This may be a read error, as it is one base from a much larger clone. CDR3 protein: CASSTGDKSSYNEQFF. The CDR3 nucleotides read TGCGCCAGCAGCACAGGAGACAAGAGCTCCTACAATGAGCAGTTCTTC. J is TRBJ2-1 and V is TRBV5-1; possible D gene TRBD1, 5 bases. The CDR3 totals 16 residues. Deletions cut 4 bases from V and 0 bases from J, with 14 bases between. CDR1 SGHRS and CDR2 YFSETQ come from the germline V gene.

The chain links TRBV6-1 to TRBJ2-2; D possibly corresponds to TRBD1 (6 bases). The CDR3 loop spans 14 amino acids. V was cut by 0 bases and J by 6 bases, with 8 bases left in between. Germline CDR1 is MNHNS and CDR2 is SASEGT. The chain's CDR3 is CASSEAGGAGELFF. Written as DNA, the CDR3 is TGTGCCAGCAGTGAAGCAGGGGGAGCCGGGGAGCTGTTTTTT.

V and J are TRBV20-1 and TRBJ2-7; D call uncertain. Germline CDR1 reads DFQATT; CDR2 reads SNEGSKA (reference sequence). V lost 5 bases to trimming and J lost 2 bases, with 13 bases between them. The CDR3 consists of 13 residues. CDR3 in amino acids: CSAPQSATYEQYF. As DNA, the CDR3 is TGCAGTGCTCCCCAATCGGCCACCTACGAGCAGTACTTC.

This clonotype was found a few times. The J gene is TRBJ1-3, the V gene TRBV27; no firm D call. CDR1 is MNHEY and CDR2 is SMNVEV in the germline V gene (reference sequence). The CDR3 runs to 15 residues. Trimming took off 2 bases at V and 0 bases at J, with 8 bases between the two ends. The CDR3 DNA is TGTGCCAGCAGTTTAAGTTGGAGCTCTGGAAACACCATATATTTT. Residues: CASSLSWSSGNTIYF.